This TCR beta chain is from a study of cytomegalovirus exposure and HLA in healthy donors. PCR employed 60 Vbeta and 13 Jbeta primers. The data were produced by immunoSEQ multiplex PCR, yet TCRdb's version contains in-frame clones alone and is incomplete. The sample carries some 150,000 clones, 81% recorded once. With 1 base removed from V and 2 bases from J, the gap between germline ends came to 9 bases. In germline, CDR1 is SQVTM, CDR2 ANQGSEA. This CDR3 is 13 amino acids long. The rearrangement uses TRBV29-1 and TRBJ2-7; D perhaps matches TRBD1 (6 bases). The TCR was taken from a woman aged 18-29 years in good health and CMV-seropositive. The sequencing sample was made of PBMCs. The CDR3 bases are TGCAGCGTTGAAGTAGGGGGTGCCTACGAGCAGTACTTC. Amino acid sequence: CSVEVGGAYEQYF.